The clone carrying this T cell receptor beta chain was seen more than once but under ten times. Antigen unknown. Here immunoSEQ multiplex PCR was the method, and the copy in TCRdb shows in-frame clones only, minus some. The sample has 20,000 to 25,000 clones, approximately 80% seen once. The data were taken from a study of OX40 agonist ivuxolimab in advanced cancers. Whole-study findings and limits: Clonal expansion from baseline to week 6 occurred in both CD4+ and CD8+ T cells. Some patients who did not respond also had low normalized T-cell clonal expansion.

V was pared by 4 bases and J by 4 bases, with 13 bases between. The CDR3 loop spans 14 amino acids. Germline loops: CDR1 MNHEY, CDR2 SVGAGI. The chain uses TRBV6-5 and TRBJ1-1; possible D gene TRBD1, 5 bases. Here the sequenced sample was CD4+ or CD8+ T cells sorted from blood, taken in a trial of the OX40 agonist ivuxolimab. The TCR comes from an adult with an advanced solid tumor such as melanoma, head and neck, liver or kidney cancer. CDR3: CASSLPQVPTEAFF. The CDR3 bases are TGTGCCAGCAGTTTACCACAGGTCCCCACTGAAGCTTTCTTT.